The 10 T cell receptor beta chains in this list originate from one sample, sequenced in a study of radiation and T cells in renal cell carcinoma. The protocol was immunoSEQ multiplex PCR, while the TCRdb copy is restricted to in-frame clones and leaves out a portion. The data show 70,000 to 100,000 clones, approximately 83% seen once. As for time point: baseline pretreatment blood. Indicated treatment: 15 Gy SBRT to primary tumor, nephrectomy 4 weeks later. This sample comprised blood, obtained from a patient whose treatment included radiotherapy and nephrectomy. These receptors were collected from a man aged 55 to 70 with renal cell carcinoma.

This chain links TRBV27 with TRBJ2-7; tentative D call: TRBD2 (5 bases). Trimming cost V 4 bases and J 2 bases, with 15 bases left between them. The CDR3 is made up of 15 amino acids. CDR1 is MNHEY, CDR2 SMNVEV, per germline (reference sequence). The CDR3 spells CASSSDLYSTYEQYF. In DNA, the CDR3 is TGTGCCAGCAGTTCGGACTTATATTCTACCTACGAGCAGTACTTC.

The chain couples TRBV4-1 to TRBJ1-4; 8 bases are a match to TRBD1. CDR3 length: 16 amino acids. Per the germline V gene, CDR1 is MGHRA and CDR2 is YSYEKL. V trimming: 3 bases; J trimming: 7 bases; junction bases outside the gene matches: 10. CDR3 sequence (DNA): TGCGCCAGCAGCCACCCTCCAACAGGGGGGAGTGAAAAACTGTTTTTT. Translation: CASSHPPTGGSEKLFF.

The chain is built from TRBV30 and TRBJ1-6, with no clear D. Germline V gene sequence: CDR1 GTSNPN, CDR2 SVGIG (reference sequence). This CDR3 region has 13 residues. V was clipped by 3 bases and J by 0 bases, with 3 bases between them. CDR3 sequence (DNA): TGTGCCTGGAGGAGCTCCTATAATTCACCCCTCCACTTT. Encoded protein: CAWRSSYNSPLHF.

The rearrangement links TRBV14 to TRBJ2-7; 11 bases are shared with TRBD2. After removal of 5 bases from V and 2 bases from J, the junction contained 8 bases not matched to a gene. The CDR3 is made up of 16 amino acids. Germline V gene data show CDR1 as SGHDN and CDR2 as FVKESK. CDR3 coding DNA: TGTGCCAGCAGCACCCGTAGCGGGAGGGGGCCCTACGAGCAGTACTTC. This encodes CASSTRSGRGPYEQYF.

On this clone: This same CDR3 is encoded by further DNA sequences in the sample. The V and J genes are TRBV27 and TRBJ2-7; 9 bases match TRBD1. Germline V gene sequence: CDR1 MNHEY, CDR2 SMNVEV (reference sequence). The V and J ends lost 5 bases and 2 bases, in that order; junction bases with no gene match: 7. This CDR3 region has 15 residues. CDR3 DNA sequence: TGTGCCAGCAGTCCTGGACAGGGGAGGGCCTACGAGCAGTACTTC. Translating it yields CASSPGQGRAYEQYF.

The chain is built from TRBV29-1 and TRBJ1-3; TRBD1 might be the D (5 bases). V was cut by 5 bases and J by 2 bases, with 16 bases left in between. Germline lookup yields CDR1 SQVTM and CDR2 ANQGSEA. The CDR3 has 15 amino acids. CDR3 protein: CSVRVGVEAGNTIYF. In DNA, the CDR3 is TGCAGCGTTCGGGTAGGGGTGGAAGCTGGAAACACCATATATTTT.

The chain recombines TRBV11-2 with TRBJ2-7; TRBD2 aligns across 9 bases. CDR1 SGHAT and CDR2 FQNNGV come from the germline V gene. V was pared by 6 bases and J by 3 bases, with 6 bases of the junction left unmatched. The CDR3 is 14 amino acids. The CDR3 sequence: CASSPSGTFYEQYF. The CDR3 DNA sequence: TGTGCCAGCAGTCCTAGCGGGACATTCTACGAGCAGTACTTC.

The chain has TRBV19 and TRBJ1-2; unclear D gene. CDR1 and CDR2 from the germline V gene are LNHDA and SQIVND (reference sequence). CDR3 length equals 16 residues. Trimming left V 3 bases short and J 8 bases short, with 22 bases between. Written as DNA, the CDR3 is TGTGCCAGTAGTATGTGGGCTTCCGGCACGTCTCAAGGCTACACCTTC. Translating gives CASSMWASGTSQGYTF.

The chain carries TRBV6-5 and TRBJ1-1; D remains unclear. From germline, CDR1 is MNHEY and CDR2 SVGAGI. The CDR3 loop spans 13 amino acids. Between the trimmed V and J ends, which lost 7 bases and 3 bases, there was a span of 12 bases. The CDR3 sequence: CASNRGKDTEAFF. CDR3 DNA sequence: TGTGCCAGCAATCGCGGGAAAGACACTGAAGCTTTCTTT.

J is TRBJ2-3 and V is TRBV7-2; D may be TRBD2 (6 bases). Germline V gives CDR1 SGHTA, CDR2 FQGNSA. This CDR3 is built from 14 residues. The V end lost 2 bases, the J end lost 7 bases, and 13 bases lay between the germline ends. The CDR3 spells CASSLNLGDYTQYF. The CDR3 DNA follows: TGTGCCAGCAGCTTAAATCTCGGGGACTATACGCAGTATTTT.